This T cell receptor beta chain was sequenced in a study of T-cell memory formation after mild COVID-19. Study findings and constraints: The main location of contracting CD4+ clones was CM and EM, and that of contracting CD8+ clones was EMRA.

TCRdb reprocessed the 5' RACE reads with MiXCR, giving one entry per CDR3 protein. The profile shows 500,000 to 600,000 distinct CDR3 sequences, under 20% of them singletons. Germline V CDR1 and CDR2: SGHTA, FQGNSA. The V and J ends lost 7 bases and 7 bases, in that order; junction bases with no gene match: 15. This CDR3 has 16 amino acids. This clonotype was detected a few times. The antigen remains undetermined. This TCR came from an adult woman who had mild COVID-19 (a few samples of this study predate the infection). Cell type and time point are not known. Sample: PBMCs or a T cell subset sorted from them (not recorded which). This chain joins TRBV7-2 and TRBJ2-3; 9 bases match TRBD2. CDR3 amino acids: CASTIPGLAKHNTQYF. Here the CDR3 DNA reads TGTGCCAGCACCATACCGGGACTAGCAAAGCATAATACGCAGTATTTT.